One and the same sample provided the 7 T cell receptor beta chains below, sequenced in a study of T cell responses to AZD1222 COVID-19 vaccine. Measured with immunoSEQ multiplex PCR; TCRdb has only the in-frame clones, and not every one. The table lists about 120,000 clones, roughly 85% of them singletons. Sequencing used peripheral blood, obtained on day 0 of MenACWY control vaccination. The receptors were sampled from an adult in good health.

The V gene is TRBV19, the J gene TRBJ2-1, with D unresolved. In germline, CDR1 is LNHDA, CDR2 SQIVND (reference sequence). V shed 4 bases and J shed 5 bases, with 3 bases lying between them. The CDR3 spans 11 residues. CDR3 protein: CASSTNNEQFF. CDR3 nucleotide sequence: TGTGCCAGTAGTACGAACAATGAGCAGTTCTTC.

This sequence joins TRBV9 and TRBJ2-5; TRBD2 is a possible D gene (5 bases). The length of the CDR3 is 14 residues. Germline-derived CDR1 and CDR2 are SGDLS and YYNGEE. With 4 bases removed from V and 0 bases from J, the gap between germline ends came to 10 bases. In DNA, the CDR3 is TGTGCCAGCAGCCCCCGAGGGTACCAAGAGACCCAGTACTTC. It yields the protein CASSPRGYQETQYF.

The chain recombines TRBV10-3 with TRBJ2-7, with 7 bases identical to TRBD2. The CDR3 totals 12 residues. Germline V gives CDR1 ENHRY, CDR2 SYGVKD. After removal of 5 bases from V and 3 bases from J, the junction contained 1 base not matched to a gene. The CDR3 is CAISREVYEQYF. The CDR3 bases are TGTGCCATCAGTCGGGAGGTCTACGAGCAGTACTTC.

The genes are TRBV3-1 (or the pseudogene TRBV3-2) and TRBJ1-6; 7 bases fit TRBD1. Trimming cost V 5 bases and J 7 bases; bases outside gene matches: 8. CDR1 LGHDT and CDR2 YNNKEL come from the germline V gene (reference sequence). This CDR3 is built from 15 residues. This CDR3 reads CASSSYPGQNSPLHF. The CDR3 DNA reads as TGTGCCAGCAGCTCCTATCCGGGACAGAATTCACCCCTCCACTTT.

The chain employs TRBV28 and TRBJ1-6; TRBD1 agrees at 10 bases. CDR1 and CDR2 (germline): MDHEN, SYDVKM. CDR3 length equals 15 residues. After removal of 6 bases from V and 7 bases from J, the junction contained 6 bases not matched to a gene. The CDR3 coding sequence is TGTGCCAGCAGCTTCCGGGACAGGGGCAATTCACCCCTCCACTTT. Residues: CASSFRDRGNSPLHF.

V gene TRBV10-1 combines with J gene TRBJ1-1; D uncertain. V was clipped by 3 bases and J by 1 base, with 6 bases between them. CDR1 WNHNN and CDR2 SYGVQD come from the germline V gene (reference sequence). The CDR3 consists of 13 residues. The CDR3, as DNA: TGCGCCAGCAGTGAAGGGAAGAACACTGAAGCTTTCTTT. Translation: CASSEGKNTEAFF.

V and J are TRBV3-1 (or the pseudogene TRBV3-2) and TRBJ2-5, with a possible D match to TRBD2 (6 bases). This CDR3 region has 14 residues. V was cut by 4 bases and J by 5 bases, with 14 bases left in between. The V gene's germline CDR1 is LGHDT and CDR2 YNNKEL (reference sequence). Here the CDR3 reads CASSPGVSLETQYF. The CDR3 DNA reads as TGTGCCAGCAGCCCGGGGGTTAGCTTGGAGACCCAGTACTTC.